Listed here is a single TCR beta chain. The data originate from a study of blood T cell repertoires in COVID-19. TCRdb's table, derived via immunoSEQ multiplex PCR, lists solely in-frame clones and lacks some. This table holds under 350,000 clones, around nine tenths found once. V shed 4 bases and J 0 bases; nucleotides not matched to a gene: 6. From germline, CDR1 is SGHNT and CDR2 YENEEA. CDR3 length: 16 amino acids. Material: PBMCs or T cells enriched from blood (not recorded which). The sequence was obtained from a man aged 55 to 69 who had recovered from COVID-19. The V gene is TRBV11-3, the J gene TRBJ1-1; 9 bases align to TRBD1. CDR3 sequence reads: CASSSRTGAMNTEAFF. The CDR3 DNA is TGTGCCAGCAGCTCCCGGACAGGGGCAATGAACACTGAAGCTTTCTTT.